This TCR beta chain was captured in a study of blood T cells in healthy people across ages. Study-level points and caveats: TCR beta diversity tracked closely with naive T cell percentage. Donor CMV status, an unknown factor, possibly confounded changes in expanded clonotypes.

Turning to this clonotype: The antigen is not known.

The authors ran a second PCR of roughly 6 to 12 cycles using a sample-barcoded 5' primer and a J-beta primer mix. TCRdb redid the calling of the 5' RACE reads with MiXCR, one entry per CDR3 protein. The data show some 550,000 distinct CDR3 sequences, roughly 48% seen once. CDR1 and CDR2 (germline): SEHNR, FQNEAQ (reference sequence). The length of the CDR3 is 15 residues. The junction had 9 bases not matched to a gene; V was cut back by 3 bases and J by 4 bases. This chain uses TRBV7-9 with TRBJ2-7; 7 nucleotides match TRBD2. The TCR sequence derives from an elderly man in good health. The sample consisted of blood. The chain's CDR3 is CASSFPSLADYEQYF. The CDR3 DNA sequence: TGTGCCAGCAGCTTCCCTTCCCTAGCGGATTACGAGCAGTACTTC. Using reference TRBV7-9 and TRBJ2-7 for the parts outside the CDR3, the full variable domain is DTGVSQNPRHKITKRGQNVTFRCDPISEHNRLYWYRQTLGQGPEFLTYFQNEAQLEKSRLLSDRFSAERPKGSFSTLEIQRTEQGDSAMYLCASSFPSLADYEQYFGPGTRLTVT.